A selection of T cell receptor beta chains follows, all from one sample in a study of beta chain features in type 1 diabetes. Measured with immunoSEQ multiplex PCR; TCRdb has only the in-frame clones, and not every one. The table lists under 550,000 clones, over 10% of them singletons. The sequenced sample consisted of naive CD4+ T cells from blood. The receptors were sampled from a woman younger than 30 in good health. The CDR3 runs from the conserved cysteine through the conserved F or W. A D gene is named only where the DNA matches it firmly. Clone size appears in some rows only: once, few, many, or a class for an expanded clone.

>few|TRBD2|TRBJ2-1|TRBV13
TGTGCCAGCAGCCATCCCGCGGGACTAGCGGGAGGGATCAATGAGCAGTTCTTC
CASSHPAGLAGGINEQFF
>few|-|TRBJ2-7|TRBV18
TGTGCCAGCTCACCAAACACAGGTTACGAGCAGTACTTC
CASSPNTGYEQYF
>-|-|TRBJ2-7|TRBV2
TGTGCCAGCAGCCCGACAGACGAGCAGTACTTC
CASSPTDEQYF
>-|-|TRBJ2-3|TRBV6-5
TGTGCCAGCAGCGCCTGGATTAGCACAGATACGCAGTATTTT
CASSAWISTDTQYF
>few|-|TRBJ2-2|TRBV23-1
TGCGCCAGCAGTCCCGGGGACACCGGGGAGCTGTTTTTT
CASSPGDTGELFF
>many|-|TRBJ2-5|TRBV29-1
TGCAGCGTTAAGGTGGCGGGTACGGGCGAGACCCAGTACTTC
CSVKVAGTGETQYF
>-|-|TRBJ1-2|TRBV7-2
TGTGCCAGCAGCTTAGGAATGGGTGGATCCTATGGCTACACCTTC
CASSLGMGGSYGYTF
>many|-|TRBJ2-6|TRBV30
TGTGCCTGGGGGCCCGGACGGACGAGCTCTGGGGCCAACGTCCTGACTTTC
CAWGPGRTSSGANVLTF
>few|TRBD2|TRBJ2-5|TRBV7-2
TGTGCCAGCAGCTTAGGGAGCGGGGGGGGTCAAGAGACCCAGTACTTC
CASSLGSGGGQETQYF
>few|-|TRBJ2-3|TRBV15
TGTGCCACCAGCAGACTGAGGGCCGTCGCAGATACGCAGTATTTT
CATSRLRAVADTQYF
>-|-|TRBJ2-7|TRBV10-3
TGTGCCATCAGTGACAGGGGTGGCTCCTACGAGCAGTACTTC
CAISDRGGSYEQYF